This T cell receptor (beta chain) is drawn from a study of T cell repertoires in cytomegalovirus infection. The wider study: CMV infection together with matching HLA type was indicated by public TCR beta signatures. Study findings and constraints: Pooled public TCR beta family frequency picked out CMV carriers with the relevant HLA. HLA-C-restricted CMV-specific TCR beta clonotypes prevailed in the ex vivo response.

Looked up from germline, CDR1 is DFQATT and CDR2 is SNEGSKA (reference sequence). V was shortened by 6 bases and J by 6 bases, with 18 bases between the two germline ends. The CDR3 covers 15 residues. TCRdb reanalysed the reads using MiXCR and keeps one entry per CDR3 protein. Of 310,000 or so distinct CDR3 sequences listed, about 9.2% were seen once; the top ten hold around 2.4%. This clonotype was counted ten times or more. The antigen is unknown. The gene calls are TRBV20-1 and TRBJ1-6, with a possible D match to TRBD1 (5 bases). This receptor was identified in a human donor in good health (CMV status not recorded). Some clones in this sample may be carry-over from other donors' samples. Material for sequencing was PBMCs. In DNA form, the CDR3 reads TGCAGTGCCGCCGGGGGGGGGAACATTAATTCACCCCTCCACTTT. Protein: CSAAGGGNINSPLHF.